Below, 14 T cell receptor beta chains from the same sample are listed, as sequenced in a study of CD4 and CD8 cells across lung adenocarcinoma regions. TCRdb ran MiXCR on the PCR reads and lists one entry per CDR3 protein. The table lists over 20,000 distinct CDR3 sequences, roughly half of them singletons, with roughly a quarter in the top ten. The sample was CD8+ T cells from the center of a lung tumor. The receptor set was obtained from a female donor with lung adenocarcinoma. The CD4 and CD8 labels of this study may be unreliable.

The chain employs TRBV12-3 or TRBV12-4 and TRBJ1-1; no reliable D call. The CDR3 length is 13 residues. The V gene lost 7 bases and the J gene lost 2 bases, with 11 bases spanning the gap. This CDR3 reads CASNHQVNTEAFF. For the CDR3, the DNA is TGTGCCAGCAACCATCAGGTCAACACTGAAGCTTTCTTT.

The J gene is TRBJ2-1, the V gene TRBV12-3 or TRBV12-4, with D maybe TRBD2 (6 bases). CDR3 length: 16 amino acids. V gave up 0 bases and J gave up 2 bases, with 11 bases separating them. For the CDR3, the DNA is TGTGCCAGCAGTTTAGCCCGGGGAGGACCCTACAATGAGCAGTTCTTC. This encodes CASSLARGGPYNEQFF.

For this clonotype: A junction end diverges from the germline sequence, so it may reflect a read error. The chain carries TRBV6-1 and TRBJ2-4, with D possibly being TRBD1 (6 bases). CDR1 and CDR2 from the germline V gene are MNHNS and SASEGT. This CDR3 is built from 16 residues. CDR3 coding DNA: TGTGCCAGCAGCGTAGACAGGCTGGGAGCCAAAAACATGCAGTACTTC. Protein product: CASSVDRLGAKNMQYF.

Comments on this clonotype: One end of the junction is discordant with germline, which a read error may explain. The rearrangement uses TRBV27 and TRBJ2-5; the D is unclear. The CDR3 sequence is 15 residues long. The V gene's germline CDR1 is MNHEY and CDR2 SMNVEV (reference sequence). Here the CDR3 DNA reads TGTGCCAGCACCGGCGGCGGCAGATCCCCAGAGACCCAGTACTTT. It translates to CASTGGGRSPETQYF.

This clonotype is large (0.1 to 1%) within its sample. The rearrangement links TRBV10-1 to TRBJ2-5, with D possibly matching TRBD1 (6 bases). Trimming left V 3 bases short and J 4 bases short, with 9 bases between. Germline loops: CDR1 WNHNN, CDR2 SYGVQD (reference sequence). This CDR3 has 13 amino acids. CDR3 sequence: CASSEGGVETQYF. The CDR3 region has the DNA TGCGCCAGCAGTGAAGGGGGAGTAGAGACCCAGTACTTC.

The chain combines TRBV6-1 with TRBJ2-3, with 7 bases fitting TRBD2. The CDR3 runs to 14 residues. J lost 0 bases, V lost 6 bases, and 3 bases had no gene match. Germline V gene sequence: CDR1 MNHNS, CDR2 SASEGT. This chain's CDR3 is CASRGGGSTDTQYF. As DNA, the CDR3 is TGTGCCAGCAGGGGCGGGGGTAGCACAGATACGCAGTATTTT.

This clonotype was counted ten times or more. The chain joins TRBV6-5 to TRBJ2-2; D tentatively reads TRBD1 or TRBD2 (6 bases each). There are 15 residues in the CDR3. Germline CDR1 and CDR2: MNHEY and SVGAGI. Trimming took off 0 bases at V and 7 bases at J, with 12 bases between the two ends. As DNA, the CDR3 is TGTGCCAGCAGTTACTCTGGGGGGCGGAACGGGGAGCTGTTTTTT. Protein: CASSYSGGRNGELFF.

CDR3 sequence: CAISEGRDEQFF. The CDR3 nucleotides are TGTGCCATCAGTGAAGGTAGAGATGAGCAGTTCTTC. V usage is TRBV10-3 and J usage is TRBJ2-1; D unclear. The V and J ends lost 3 bases and 8 bases respectively, with 8 bases between them. Per germline, CDR1 ENHRY and CDR2 SYGVKD. The CDR3 has 12 residues.

The rearrangement links TRBV6-1 to TRBJ2-4; 7 nucleotides line up with TRBD2. J lost 13 bases, V lost 10 bases, and 16 bases had no gene match. The CDR3 runs 13 residues. Germline CDR1 and CDR2: MNHNS and SASEGT. CDR3 DNA sequence: TGTGCCACGGGGGAGGGAGTCAGAAACACGCAGTACTTC. Residues: CATGEGVRNTQYF.

Sample share makes this clonotype medium-sized. V and J are TRBV6-5 and TRBJ2-2; a weak D match, TRBD2 (6 bases). With 5 bases removed from V and 2 bases from J, the gap between germline ends came to 12 bases. The CDR3 consists of 15 residues. The germline V gene encodes CDR1 MNHEY and CDR2 SVGAGI. The CDR3 region is CASSRLAANTGELFF. Written as DNA, the CDR3 is TGTGCCAGCAGTCGGTTAGCGGCCAACACCGGGGAGCTGTTTTTT.

Concerning this clonotype: The junction does not match germline at one end; this may be a read error. The rearrangement joins TRBV6-5 to TRBJ2-3; D is unclear. Germline V gene lookup returns CDR1 MNHEY and CDR2 SVGAGI. The CDR3 sequence is 15 residues long. The CDR3 loop reads CASSSASMNTDKQYF. DNA for the CDR3: TGTGCCAGCAGTAGCGCGAGTATGAACACAGATAAGCAGTATTTT.

The chain has TRBV6-1 and TRBJ2-1; D is perhaps TRBD1 or TRBD2 (5 bases each). The J call may be in error: the DNA end matches TRBJ2-7 better. CDR1 is MNHNS and CDR2 is SASEGT in the germline V gene. The CDR3 runs 17 residues. CDR3 nucleotides: TGTGCCAGCACCTCCCAAGGCGCAGGGACCTCCTCCTACGAGCAGTACTTC. It is translated as CASTSQGAGTSSYEQYF.

The V call is TRBV6-1, the J call TRBJ2-3, with D unclear. V was clipped by 6 bases and J by 2 bases, with 9 bases between them. Germline CDR1 is MNHNS and CDR2 is SASEGT. The CDR3 covers 13 residues. Written as DNA, the CDR3 is TGTGCCAGCAGGGAAAGGCTCACAGATACGCAGTATTTT. This codes for CASRERLTDTQYF.

The chain joins TRBV10-1 to TRBJ2-5; no definite D call. Looked up from germline, CDR1 is WNHNN and CDR2 is SYGVQD (reference sequence). Trimming took off 11 bases at V and 11 bases at J, with 27 bases between the two ends. The CDR3 sequence is 14 residues long. The CDR3 coding sequence is TGCGCCGGCCAGGTCGGGCGTGACCAAGATACGCAGTACTTC. It codes for CAGQVGRDQDTQYF.